The 30 T cell receptor beta chains below come from one sample, sequenced in a study of metastatic and nonmetastatic thyroid tumors (dated by TCRdb to between 2020 and 2021). Before undergoing thyroid surgery, none of the patients had been given any kind of treatment. The method was PCR. The sample was run on an Illumina HiSeq 4000. The public reads were reanalyzed by TCRdb: fastp trimming at Q25, MiXCR alignment, in-frame beta chains only. The sample table contains 13,000 or so clones; only one count was recorded for around 23% of them. 45% to 65% of the sample rests with the top ten. The sample was blood. The receptors here all came from a male donor with papillary thyroid cancer or a benign thyroid nodule (not recorded which). Some clones in this sample may be carry-over from other donors' samples.

This clone showed up many times. The rearrangement joins TRBV18 to TRBJ2-2, with TRBD1 identical over 8 bases. In germline, CDR1 is KGHSH, CDR2 LQKENI. Trimming at V came to 1 base and at J to 4 bases, leaving 2 bases not matched to a gene. The CDR3 has 15 amino acids. The CDR3 loop reads CASSPRTGSTGELFF. CDR3 sequence (DNA): TGTGCCAGCTCACCACGGACAGGGAGCACCGGGGAGCTGTTTTTT.

Here the CDR3 reads CASSYGTGQTNQPQHF. The CDR3 DNA follows: TGTGCCAGCAGTTACGGCACAGGGCAGACCAATCAGCCCCAGCATTTT. The V gene is TRBV6-6, the J gene TRBJ1-5; D might be TRBD1 (6 bases). With 2 bases removed from V and 3 bases from J, the gap between germline ends came to 14 bases. Germline CDR1 is MNHNY and CDR2 is SVGAGI (reference sequence). This CDR3 is 16 amino acids long.

The table lists this clone with many counts. V usage is TRBV6-2 or TRBV6-3 and J usage is TRBJ1-1; 8 nucleotides agree with TRBD1. This CDR3 is 16 amino acids long. Germline V gene sequence: CDR1 MNHEY, CDR2 SVGEGT. The V segment lost 2 bases and the J segment 1 base; nucleotides outside the gene matches: 6. The CDR3 reads CASSYGTGWRNTEAFF. As DNA, the CDR3 is TGTGCCAGCAGTTACGGGACAGGTTGGAGGAACACTGAAGCTTTCTTT.

This clone occurred many times. A read error is possible here, since a much larger clone lies one base away. The CDR3 DNA sequence: TGTGCCAGTAGATCTCCGGGGGCGCATCAGCCCCGGCATTTT. Translated: CASRSPGAHQPRHF. J is TRBJ1-5 and V is TRBV19, with D possibly TRBD1 on 6 matching bases. Germline V CDR1 and CDR2: LNHDA, SQIVND (reference sequence). The length of the CDR3 is 14 residues.

The chain recombines TRBV13 with TRBJ2-2; D is unresolved. CDR1 and CDR2 (germline): PRHDT, FYEKMQ (reference sequence). The germline V and J ends were trimmed by 4 bases and 9 bases, with 18 bases remaining between them. The CDR3 contains 15 residues. The CDR3 DNA reads as TGTGCCAGCAGCTCCCCACGGAGCTCTGCGTGGGAGCTGTTTTTT. Residues: CASSSPRSSAWELFF.

This clone occurred many times. One end of the junction varies from germline; a read error may be responsible. The chain has TRBV6-1 and TRBJ2-2; the match to TRBD2 covers 7 bases. Germline V gene data show CDR1 as MNHNS and CDR2 as SASEGT. This CDR3 has 15 residues. CDR3 in amino acids: CASTELGEGTGELFF. The CDR3 DNA reads as TGTGCCAGCACTGAATTGGGGGAGGGCACCGGGGAGCTGTTTTTT.

The CDR3 bases are TGTGCCAGTAGTTTTCCCCGGGACAGGGTGTCCTACAATGAGCAGTTCTTC. It specifies CASSFPRDRVSYNEQFF. The chain links TRBV19 to TRBJ2-1, with 9 bases lining up with TRBD1. CDR3 length: 17 residues. The ends lost 5 bases at V and 1 base at J; junction bases unmatched: 9. CDR1 and CDR2 (germline): LNHDA, SQIVND (reference sequence).

The chain recombines TRBV2 with TRBJ2-7; 7 bases align to TRBD1. The V segment lost 7 bases and the J segment 3 bases; nucleotides outside the gene matches: 12. Germline loops: CDR1 SNHLY, CDR2 FYNNEI. CDR3 length: 15 amino acids. For the CDR3, the DNA is TGTGCCAGCAACCCCCCGGGACAGAGACACTACGAGCAGTACTTC. Its translation: CASNPPGQRHYEQYF.

This clone has only a few counts. V gene TRBV6-1 combines with J gene TRBJ2-7; 7 nucleotides agree with TRBD1. The CDR3 covers 17 residues. With 5 bases clipped from V and 2 bases from J, the junction kept 15 bases outside the gene matches. Germline assignment: CDR1 MNHNS and CDR2 SASEGT. The CDR3 nucleotides read TGTGCCAGCAGTCCCACCTTAGCCGGGACAGTTACCTACGAGCAGTACTTC. It is translated as CASSPTLAGTVTYEQYF.

This clone has a handful of counts. The chain carries TRBV27 and TRBJ1-2, with D maybe TRBD1 (6 bases). CDR3 length equals 16 residues. With 4 bases removed from V and 4 bases from J, the gap between germline ends came to 19 bases. The V gene's germline CDR1 is MNHEY and CDR2 SMNVEV (reference sequence). CDR3 nucleotide sequence: TGTGCCAGCAGTTGGGGAGGGGGGGCGCTCCCCTATGGCTACACCTTC. This gives the protein CASSWGGGALPYGYTF.

The chain recombines TRBV28 with TRBJ2-7; tentatively, D is TRBD2 (6 bases). Germline values: CDR1 MDHEN, CDR2 SYDVKM. This CDR3 comprises 14 residues. The V end was cut by 3 bases, the J end by 3 bases, with 12 bases between. In nucleotides, the CDR3 is TGTGCCAGCAGTTTTGTGGGAGGTGTCTACGAGCAGTACTTC. Translating it yields CASSFVGGVYEQYF.

This clone has only a few counts. J is TRBJ1-1 and V is TRBV12-3 or TRBV12-4; possibly TRBD1 for D (6 bases). The CDR3 has 17 residues. Deletions cut 3 bases from V and 1 base from J, with 18 bases between. The CDR3 loop reads CASSLGEGGGGNTEAFF. CDR3 coding DNA: TGTGCCAGCAGTTTGGGGGAGGGCGGAGGGGGGAACACTGAAGCTTTCTTT.

This clone was picked up a small number of times. V usage is TRBV15 and J usage is TRBJ2-6, with TRBD1 identical over 7 bases. Germline V gene data show CDR1 as LNHNV and CDR2 as YYDKDF (reference sequence). V lost 2 bases, J lost 2 bases, and 0 bases stayed unmatched. There are 15 residues in the CDR3. CDR3 DNA: TGTGCCACCAGCAGACAGGGGGCTGGGGCCAACGTCCTGACTTTC. Translation: CATSRQGAGANVLTF.

The genes are TRBV6-5 and TRBJ2-1; 9 nucleotides line up with TRBD1. The V and J ends lost 5 bases and 6 bases, in that order; junction bases with no gene match: 14. Germline V gene data show CDR1 as MNHEY and CDR2 as SVGAGI. CDR3 length equals 17 residues. The CDR3 is CASSNTQGQGVGNEQFF. DNA of the CDR3: TGTGCCAGCAGTAACACCCAGGGACAGGGAGTAGGCAATGAGCAGTTCTTC.

This clone qualifies as medium-sized. The chain links TRBV12-3 or TRBV12-4 to TRBJ1-2, with D tentatively TRBD1 (6 bases). The CDR3 totals 13 residues. Trimming removed 5 bases from V and 8 bases from J, with 15 bases in between. The CDR3 DNA reads as TGTGCCAGCAGTCGTGGACAGCCCTGGGGCTACACCTTC. Its translation: CASSRGQPWGYTF.

The chain uses TRBV5-1 and TRBJ1-2, with 8 bases aligning to TRBD1. The germline V gene has CDR1 SGHRS and CDR2 YFSETQ. This CDR3 is 15 amino acids long. V lost 4 bases, J lost 5 bases, and 10 bases stayed unmatched. The CDR3 DNA reads as TGCGCCAGCAGCCCCGGACAGGGTTTCGGTTATGGCTACACCTTC. Translated: CASSPGQGFGYGYTF.

In this sample, this clone turned up a few times. This chain uses TRBV6-1 with TRBJ1-1; a possible D gene is TRBD1 (6 bases). V was clipped by 0 bases and J by 0 bases, with 14 bases between them. This CDR3 has 17 residues. Per the germline V gene, CDR1 is MNHNS and CDR2 is SASEGT. The CDR3 DNA is TGTGCCAGCAGTGAAGCCCCGGACAGCTCCATGAACACTGAAGCTTTCTTT. Its protein is CASSEAPDSSMNTEAFF.

Relative to its sample, this clone is medium-sized (0.01 to 0.1%). The chain is built from TRBV28 and TRBJ2-7; maybe TRBD2 (5 bases). Trimming removed 3 bases at V and 2 bases at J, with 11 bases between. The germline V gene has CDR1 MDHEN and CDR2 SYDVKM. The CDR3 has 14 amino acids. In nucleotides, the CDR3 is TGTGCCAGCAGTTTGGCGGGTACAGCCTACGAGCAGTACTTC. Its protein product is CASSLAGTAYEQYF.

This chain joins TRBV4-1 and TRBJ1-6; possible D gene TRBD1, 5 bases. Germline-derived CDR1 and CDR2 are MGHRA and YSYEKL. The V and J ends lost 3 bases and 5 bases respectively, with 23 bases between them. This CDR3 is built from 19 residues. CDR3 sequence reads: CASSHTRALTALNNSPLHF. The CDR3 DNA sequence: TGCGCCAGCAGCCACACCAGGGCTCTAACAGCTCTTAATAATTCACCCCTCCACTTT.

The rearrangement joins TRBV20-1 to TRBJ1-4; D gene ambiguous. The ends were cut back, 4 bases at V and 6 bases at J, with 6 bases in the middle. The CDR3 is 11 amino acids. Germline CDR1 and CDR2: DFQATT and SNEGSKA (reference sequence). The CDR3 nucleotides read TGCAGTGCTAACACGGATGAAAAACTGTTTTTT. Residues: CSANTDEKLFF.

The CDR3, as DNA: TGTGCCAGCAGTCCTAAGACAGGGGCGGCCTATGGCTACACCTTC. Encoded protein: CASSPKTGAAYGYTF. This sequence joins TRBV6-1 and TRBJ1-2; 8 bases map to TRBD1. The V gene end was trimmed by 5 bases and the J gene end by 4 bases; junction bases not matched to a gene: 9. Per germline, CDR1 MNHNS and CDR2 SASEGT. CDR3 length equals 15 residues.

This clone occurred a few times. At one boundary the junction diverges from the germline segment, which might be a read error. The sample has other DNA sequences that encode this CDR3 too. The chain links TRBV6-1 to TRBJ2-3; 10 bases map to TRBD2. This CDR3 region has 15 residues. Germline CDR1 is MNHNS and CDR2 is SASEGT. The CDR3 region is CASRGSSGSGDTQYF. The CDR3 DNA is TGTGCCAGCAGAGGTTCTAGCGGGAGCGGAGATACGCAATATTTT.

Remarks on this clone: Other nucleotide sequences from this sample produce the same CDR3. J is TRBJ1-6 and V is TRBV6-4; a weak D match, TRBD1 (5 bases). Trimming cost V 3 bases and J 5 bases, with 5 bases left between them. Germline V gene data show CDR1 as MRHNA and CDR2 as SNTAGT. The CDR3 runs 13 residues. CDR3 amino acids: CASSEGDNSPLHF. The CDR3 DNA is TGTGCCAGCAGTGAGGGGGATAATTCACCCCTCCACTTT.

Of note for this clone: Mismatch with germline at one junction end may stem from a read error. The chain carries TRBV6-1 and TRBJ2-1; TRBD2 agrees at 11 bases. Germline loops: CDR1 MNHNS, CDR2 SASEGT. The CDR3 is 14 amino acids. CDR3 amino acids: CAGRLAGSMDEQFF. The CDR3 DNA sequence: TGTGCCGGCAGACTAGCGGGAAGTATGGATGAGCAGTTCTTC.

V gene TRBV4-3 combines with J gene TRBJ1-5; D not resolved. V shed 0 bases and J shed 4 bases, with 4 bases lying between them. The CDR3 totals 13 residues. Germline V gene lookup returns CDR1 LGHNA and CDR2 YSLEER. CDR3 loop: CASSQDENQPQHF. The CDR3 DNA follows: TGCGCCAGCAGCCAAGACGAGAATCAGCCCCAGCATTTT.

By sample share, this clone is medium-sized. V and J are TRBV6-1 and TRBJ1-1; D is unclear. Trimming took 2 bases from V and 1 from J, leaving 11 bases between them. CDR1 is MNHNS and CDR2 is SASEGT in the germline V gene. This CDR3 has 15 amino acids. CDR3 in amino acids: CASSENVAENTEAFF. The CDR3, as DNA: TGTGCCAGCAGTGAAAATGTGGCGGAGAACACTGAAGCTTTCTTT.

This chain uses TRBV28 with TRBJ2-2; 9 bases align to TRBD1. Per the germline V gene, CDR1 is MDHEN and CDR2 is SYDVKM. This CDR3 is built from 16 residues. J lost 3 bases, V lost 7 bases, and 9 bases had no gene match. The CDR3 DNA reads as TGTGCCAGCAAGGGGTACAGGGGGCAGGACACCGGGGAGCTGTTTTTT. Amino acids: CASKGYRGQDTGELFF. The full variable domain, its missing parts supplied by reference TRBV28 and TRBJ2-2, is DVKVTQSSRYLVKRTGEKVFLECVQDMDHENMFWYRQDPGLGLRLIYFSYDVKMKEKGDIPEGYSVSREKKERFSLILESASTNQTSMYLCASKGYRGQDTGELFFGEGSRLTVL.

The chain couples TRBV6-1 to TRBJ1-2, with D uncertain. Trimming took 5 bases from V and 8 from J, leaving 15 bases between them. From germline, CDR1 is MNHNS and CDR2 SASEGT. The CDR3 is made up of 13 amino acids. This chain's CDR3 is CASSSGPMEGYTF. In nucleotides, the CDR3 is TGTGCCAGCAGTTCAGGACCTATGGAAGGCTACACCTTC.

The chain has TRBV20-1 and TRBJ2-7; 8 bases line up with TRBD1. The germline CDR1 and CDR2 sequences are DFQATT and SNEGSKA (reference sequence). Losses at the gene ends were 2 bases for V and 0 bases for J; bases not matched to a gene: 3. CDR3 length: 14 amino acids. The CDR3 sequence is CSARNRGISYEQYF. Here the CDR3 DNA reads TGCAGTGCTAGAAACAGGGGGATCTCCTACGAGCAGTACTTC.

The genes are TRBV30 and TRBJ2-7; D is undetermined. V lost 1 base and J 7 bases, leaving 14 bases between the germline ends. This CDR3 is built from 13 residues. CDR1 is GTSNPN, CDR2 SVGIG, per germline (reference sequence). The DNA of the CDR3 is TGTGCCTGGAGTGGCCTCGTCGTAGGAGAGCAGTACTTC. Translating gives CAWSGLVVGEQYF.